This T cell receptor (beta chain) derives from a study of response to subunit inactivated influenza vaccine. TCRdb recomputed calls from the RT-PCR reads with MiXCR, one row per CDR3 protein. Of under 800,000 distinct CDR3 sequences in the sample, over 11% were seen once. Trimming took 3 bases from V and 4 from J, leaving 15 bases between them. In germline, CDR1 is DFQATT, CDR2 SNEGSKA (reference sequence). This CDR3 is 15 amino acids long. The rearrangement links TRBV20-1 to TRBJ2-2; weak D call: TRBD1 (6 bases). The receptor was derived from a man aged 50 to 60 who received an inactivated influenza vaccine. This material consisted of PBMCs from blood, taken about 14 days before vaccination. The DNA of the CDR3 is TGCAGTGCTAGGGACCCGACAGGATCCACCGGGGAGCTGTTTTTT. It specifies CSARDPTGSTGELFF.